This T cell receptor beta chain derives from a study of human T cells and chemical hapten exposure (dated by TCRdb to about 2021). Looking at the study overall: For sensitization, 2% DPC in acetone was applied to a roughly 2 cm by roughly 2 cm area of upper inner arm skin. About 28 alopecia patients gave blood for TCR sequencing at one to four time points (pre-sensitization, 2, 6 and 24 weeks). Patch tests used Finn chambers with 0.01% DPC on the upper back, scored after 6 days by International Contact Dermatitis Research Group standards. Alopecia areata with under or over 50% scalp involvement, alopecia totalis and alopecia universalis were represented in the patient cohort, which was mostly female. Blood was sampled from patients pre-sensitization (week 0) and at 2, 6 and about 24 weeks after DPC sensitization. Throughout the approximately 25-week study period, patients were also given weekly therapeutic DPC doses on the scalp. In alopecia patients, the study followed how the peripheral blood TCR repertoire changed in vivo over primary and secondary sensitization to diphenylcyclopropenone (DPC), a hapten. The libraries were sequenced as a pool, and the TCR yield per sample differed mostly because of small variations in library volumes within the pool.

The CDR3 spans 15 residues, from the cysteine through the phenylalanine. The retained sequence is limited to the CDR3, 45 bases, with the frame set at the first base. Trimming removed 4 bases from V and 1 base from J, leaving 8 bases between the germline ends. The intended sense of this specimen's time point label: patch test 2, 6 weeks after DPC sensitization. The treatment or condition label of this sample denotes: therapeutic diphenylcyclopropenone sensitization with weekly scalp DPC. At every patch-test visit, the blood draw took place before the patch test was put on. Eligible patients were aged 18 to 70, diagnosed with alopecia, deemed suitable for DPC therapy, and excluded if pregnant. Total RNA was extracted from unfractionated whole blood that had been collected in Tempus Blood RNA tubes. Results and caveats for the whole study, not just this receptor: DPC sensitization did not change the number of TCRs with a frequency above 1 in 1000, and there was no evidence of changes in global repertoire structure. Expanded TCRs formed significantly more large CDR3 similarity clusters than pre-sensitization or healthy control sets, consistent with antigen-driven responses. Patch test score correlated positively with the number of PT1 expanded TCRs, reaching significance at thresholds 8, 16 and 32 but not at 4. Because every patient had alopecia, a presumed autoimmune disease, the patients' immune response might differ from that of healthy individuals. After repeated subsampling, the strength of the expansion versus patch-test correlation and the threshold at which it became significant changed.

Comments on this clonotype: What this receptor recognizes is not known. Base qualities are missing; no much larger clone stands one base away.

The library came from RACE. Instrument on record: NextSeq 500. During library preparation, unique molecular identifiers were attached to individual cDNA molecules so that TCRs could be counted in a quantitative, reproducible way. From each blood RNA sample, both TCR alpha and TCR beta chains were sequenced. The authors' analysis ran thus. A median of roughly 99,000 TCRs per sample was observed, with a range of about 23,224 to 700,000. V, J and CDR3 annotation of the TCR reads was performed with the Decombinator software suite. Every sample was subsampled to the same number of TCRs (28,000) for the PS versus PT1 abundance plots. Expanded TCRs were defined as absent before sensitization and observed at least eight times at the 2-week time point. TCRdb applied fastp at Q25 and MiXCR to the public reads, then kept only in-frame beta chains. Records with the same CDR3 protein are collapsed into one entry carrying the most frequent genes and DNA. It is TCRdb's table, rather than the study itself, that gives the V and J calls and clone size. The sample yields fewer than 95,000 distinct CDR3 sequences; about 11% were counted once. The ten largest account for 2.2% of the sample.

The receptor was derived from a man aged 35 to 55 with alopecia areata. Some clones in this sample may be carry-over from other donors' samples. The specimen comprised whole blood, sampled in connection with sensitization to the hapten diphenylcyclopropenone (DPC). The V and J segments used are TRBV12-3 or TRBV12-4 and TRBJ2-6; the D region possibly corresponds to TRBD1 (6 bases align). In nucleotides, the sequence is TGTGCCAGCAGTTCAGGGGTTTCTGGGGCCAACGTCCTGACTTTC. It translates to CASSSGVSGANVLTF.